This entry concerns a single T cell receptor (beta chain). The data belong to a study of human versus mouse CDR3 diversity and MHC coevolution. Unmatched junction bases numbered 5, after V lost 3 bases and J lost 7 bases. The germline gives CDR1 LNHDA, CDR2 SQIVND (reference sequence). The CDR3 length is 16 residues. Profiling relied on immunoSEQ multiplex PCR, and the TCRdb table lists in-frame clones only, not all of them. The table includes over 60,000 clones, 85% to 95% detected once. This chain connects TRBV19 to TRBJ2-1; 14 nucleotides agree with TRBD2. The sequence came from a person aged 25 to 69 in good health. Source material: naive CD4+ T cells from blood. Stated subset: CD45RO-negative CD62L-positive naive CD4 T cells. This CDR3 is CASSMPGLAGANEQFF. In DNA form, the CDR3 reads TGTGCCAGTAGTATGCCGGGACTAGCGGGAGCAAATGAGCAGTTCTTC.